The 13 T cell receptor beta chains in this list originate from one sample, sequenced in a study of regulatory T cells in long-lasting Graves disease. Arm-PCR of CDR3 regions and iRepertoire HTBI primers were used to build TCR beta libraries. TCRdb re-called the multiplex PCR reads with MiXCR, one entry per CDR3 protein. The sample has 550,000 to 650,000 distinct CDR3 sequences, roughly 15% seen once. Time point of the sample: newly diagnosed GD, antithyroid drugs for less than 3 months. PBMC-extracted RNA yielded the TCR library. These data were likewise used in another study, on T cells in Graves' hyperthyroidism and ophthalmopathy.

Material: peripheral blood mononuclear cells (PBMCs), obtained at new diagnosis, from a patient treated with antithyroid drugs. The origin of the receptors is a young man with Graves disease.

This chain uses TRBV2 with TRBJ2-3; 7 bases are a match to TRBD2. V trimming: 6 bases; J trimming: 0 bases; junction bases outside the gene matches: 6. This CDR3 spans 15 amino acids. Per germline, CDR1 SNHLY and CDR2 FYNNEI. The CDR3: CASRRLAGSTDTQYF. The CDR3 DNA is TGTGCCAGCAGACGACTAGCCGGAAGCACAGATACGCAGTATTTT.

This chain joins TRBV20-1 and TRBJ2-7; D perhaps matches TRBD2 (8 bases). This CDR3 has 15 amino acids. Per the germline V gene, CDR1 is DFQATT and CDR2 is SNEGSKA (reference sequence). V lost 2 bases and J 3 bases, leaving 17 bases between the germline ends. This chain's CDR3 is CSARPGGDRHYEQYF. DNA for the CDR3: TGCAGTGCTAGACCCGGGGGGGACAGACACTACGAGCAGTACTTC.

This clonotype was picked up many times. The chain has TRBV9 and TRBJ1-1, with 8 bases identical to TRBD1. Germline V CDR1 and CDR2: SGDLS, YYNGEE. V shed 0 bases, J shed 2 bases, and the junction held 9 bases outside the gene matches. This CDR3 region has 17 residues. The CDR3 reads CASSVAGGGGLNTEAFF. CDR3 sequence (DNA): TGTGCCAGCAGCGTAGCAGGGGGCGGAGGGTTAAACACTGAAGCTTTCTTT.

V gene TRBV20-1 combines with J gene TRBJ2-3; TRBD1 or TRBD2 may be the D gene (5 bases each). The CDR3 contains 18 residues. With 5 bases removed from V and 2 bases from J, the gap between germline ends came to 26 bases. The germline CDR1 and CDR2 sequences are DFQATT and SNEGSKA (reference sequence). CDR3 coding DNA: TGCAGTGCTCCCAGCCGACAGTTACAGCGAGGGTTCACAGATACGCAGTATTTT. Protein sequence: CSAPSRQLQRGFTDTQYF.

The chain combines TRBV9 with TRBJ1-6, with TRBD1 as a possible D gene (5 bases). CDR1 and CDR2 from the germline V gene are SGDLS and YYNGEE. The ends were cut back, 2 bases at V and 9 bases at J, with 12 bases in the middle. The CDR3 spans 14 residues. CDR3 loop: CASSVDRSLSPLHF. The DNA for the CDR3 is TGTGCCAGCAGCGTTGACAGAAGTCTTTCACCCCTCCACTTT.

The sample holds many counts of this clonotype. V is TRBV15 and J is TRBJ1-4; 8 bases agree with TRBD1. V was clipped by 3 bases and J by 3 bases; unmatched bases: 6. Germline CDR1 and CDR2: LNHNV and YYDKDF (reference sequence). The CDR3 sequence is 16 residues long. The CDR3 is CATSRDDRGANEKLFF. The CDR3 DNA is TGTGCCACCAGCAGGGATGACAGGGGCGCTAATGAAAAACTGTTTTTT.

This clonotype has more than one count but fewer than ten. The V call is TRBV24-1, the J call TRBJ1-1; D not resolved. Germline V gene lookup returns CDR1 KGHDR and CDR2 SFDVKD. The CDR3 loop spans 12 amino acids. V gave up 4 bases and J gave up 1 base, with 3 bases separating them. This chain's CDR3 is CATSESNTEAFF. The DNA for the CDR3 is TGTGCCACCAGTGAATCGAACACTGAAGCTTTCTTT.

This clonotype was picked up a small number of times. The chain couples TRBV5-8 to TRBJ2-1; D is possibly TRBD2 (6 bases). The CDR3 has 15 amino acids. Germline V CDR1 and CDR2: SGHTS, YDEGEE. V was cut by 2 bases and J by 4 bases, with 13 bases left in between. The CDR3 region is CASSFSPGEYNEQFF. CDR3 in DNA: TGTGCCAGCAGCTTTTCGCCGGGAGAGTACAATGAGCAGTTCTTC. Filled out from reference TRBV5-8 and TRBJ2-1, the complete variable domain reads EAGVTQSPTHLIKTRGQQATLRCSPISGHTSVYWYQQALGLGLQFLLWYDEGEERNRGNFPPRFSGRQFPNYSSELNVNALELEDSALYLCASSFSPGEYNEQFFGPGTRLTVL.

This clonotype occurred many times. The chain employs TRBV5-1 and TRBJ2-7, with 9 nucleotides matching TRBD2. V was clipped by 5 bases and J by 0 bases; unmatched bases: 27. The CDR3 spans 22 residues. The germline CDR1 and CDR2 sequences are SGHRS and YFSETQ. CDR3 amino acids: CASSKQGILLAGEKRGSYEQYF. The CDR3 DNA follows: TGCGCCAGCAGTAAACAGGGAATTCTACTAGCGGGCGAAAAACGGGGCTCCTACGAGCAGTACTTC.

There are many counts of this clonotype. The chain recombines TRBV28 with TRBJ2-1, with 11 bases matching TRBD2. V shed 7 bases, J shed 7 bases, and the junction held 12 bases outside the gene matches. Germline CDR1 MDHEN, CDR2 SYDVKM. The CDR3 extends over 16 amino acids. CDR3: CASTTRLAGLVNEQFF. CDR3 coding DNA: TGTGCCAGCACCACGCGACTAGCGGGATTAGTAAATGAGCAGTTCTTC.

The genes are TRBV5-1 and TRBJ2-2, with D tentatively TRBD1 (8 bases). Trimming removed 1 base from V and 7 bases from J, with 35 bases in between. CDR1 SGHRS and CDR2 YFSETQ come from the germline V gene. The CDR3 length is 22 residues. The DNA of the CDR3 is TGCGCCAGCAGCTTGCAACTCTCCGGACAGGGAAACAGGCGGGAGCTGGGCGGGGAGCTGTTTTTT. Residues: CASSLQLSGQGNRRELGGELFF.

This clonotype was recorded a few times. J is TRBJ2-1 and V is TRBV27; D perhaps matches TRBD2 (5 bases). Between the trimmed V and J ends, which lost 5 bases and 2 bases, there was a span of 10 bases. This CDR3 has 14 amino acids. Germline-derived CDR1 and CDR2 are MNHEY and SMNVEV (reference sequence). CDR3 sequence: CASSGGGTYNEQFF. The CDR3 DNA reads as TGTGCCAGCAGTGGCGGAGGCACCTACAATGAGCAGTTCTTC.

This clonotype has at least ten counts. The V gene is TRBV10-3, the J gene TRBJ1-1; D might be TRBD1 (5 bases). CDR1 and CDR2 (germline): ENHRY, SYGVKD. Trimming removed 0 bases from V and 1 base from J, with 12 bases in between. The CDR3 is made up of 16 amino acids. The CDR3 loop is CAISESLGETNTEAFF. The CDR3 DNA sequence: TGTGCCATCAGTGAGTCGTTGGGGGAAACGAACACTGAAGCTTTCTTT.